Following are 20 T cell receptor beta chains from one sample sequenced in a study of cytomegalovirus exposure and HLA in healthy donors. The PCR employed 60 Vbeta primers together with 13 Jbeta primers. TCRdb keeps only in-frame clones here, not all; method: immunoSEQ multiplex PCR. This sample's table has under 70,000 clones. Sequenced: PBMCs. Receptor source: a man between 45 and 60 years old in good health and CMV-seropositive.

The chain joins TRBV7-3 to TRBJ2-5; 9 bases agree with TRBD2. Trimming removed 5 bases from V and 2 bases from J; junction bases left unmatched: 6. The CDR3 is 15 amino acids. Germline V gene data show CDR1 as SGHTA and CDR2 as FQGTGA. The CDR3 here is CASSISGGTQETQYF. For the CDR3, the DNA is TGTGCCAGCAGCATTAGCGGGGGAACTCAAGAGACCCAGTACTTC.

V usage is TRBV11-2 and J usage is TRBJ1-2; TRBD1 matches at 8 bases. The CDR3 contains 11 residues. The junction had 5 bases not matched to a gene; V was cut back by 9 bases and J by 8 bases. The germline V gene has CDR1 SGHAT and CDR2 FQNNGV. The CDR3 region is CARSRQGGYTF. The CDR3 nucleotides are TGTGCCAGAAGCCGACAGGGGGGCTACACCTTC.

This chain connects TRBV4-1 to TRBJ1-2; 9 positions agree with TRBD1. This CDR3 region has 16 residues. Germline trimming cut 1 base from V and 8 bases from J; bases unmatched to any gene: 11. Germline CDR1 MGHRA, CDR2 YSYEKL. CDR3 in DNA: TGCGCCAGCAGCCAAGTGGGCGTAAGGGACAGGGACGGCTACACCTTC. Its translation is CASSQVGVRDRDGYTF.

The chain combines TRBV6-5 with TRBJ1-1; 7 positions agree with TRBD1. Trimming removed 1 base from V and 2 bases from J; junction bases left unmatched: 4. Germline CDR1 MNHEY, CDR2 SVGAGI. The CDR3 totals 15 residues. CDR3 coding DNA: TGTGCCAGCAGTTACTGGGGACAGTCAAACACTGAAGCTTTCTTT. Its translation is CASSYWGQSNTEAFF.

The rearrangement joins TRBV29-1 to TRBJ1-5, with 9 bases that match TRBD1. CDR1 and CDR2 (germline): SQVTM, ANQGSEA. The V segment lost 4 bases and the J segment 2 bases; nucleotides outside the gene matches: 0. This CDR3 region has 13 residues. As DNA, the CDR3 is TGCAGCGTTGGGACAGGGGGCAATCAGCCCCAGCATTTT. Translated, it gives CSVGTGGNQPQHF.

CDR3 bases: TGTGCCAGCAGCTTAAGGCCGCCGGGGTCCTACAATGAGCAGTTCTTC. Encoded protein: CASSLRPPGSYNEQFF. J is TRBJ2-1 and V is TRBV7-8; D may be TRBD2 (5 bases). Germline CDR1 is SGHVS and CDR2 is FQNEAQ. V was trimmed by 2 bases and J by 1 base, leaving 12 bases between them. The CDR3 runs to 16 residues.

This sequence joins TRBV19 and TRBJ2-7, with TRBD1 matching 12 bases. Germline CDR1 reads LNHDA; CDR2 reads SQIVND (reference sequence). V shed 10 bases, J shed 7 bases, and the junction held 11 bases outside the gene matches. CDR3 length: 14 amino acids. The CDR3 DNA reads TGTGCCACCCCCGGGACAGGGGGCCAGAGGGAGCAGTACTTC. It is translated as CATPGTGGQREQYF. Full variable domain (rest looked up from reference TRBV19 and TRBJ2-7): DGGITQSPKYLFRKEGQNVTLSCEQNLNHDAMYWYRQDPGQGLRLIYYSQIVNDFQKGDIAEGYSVSREKKESFPLTVTSAQKNPTAFYLCATPGTGGQREQYFGPGTRLTVT.

This chain connects TRBV9 to TRBJ2-2; D perhaps matches TRBD1 (6 bases). The CDR3 sequence is 14 residues long. Germline CDR1 SGDLS, CDR2 YYNGEE. Trimming pared 4 bases from V and 7 bases from J, leaving 14 bases between. CDR3 sequence reads: CASSPRTAGGELFF. The CDR3, as DNA: TGTGCCAGCAGCCCACGGACAGCCGGCGGGGAGCTGTTTTTT.

The chain links TRBV19 to TRBJ1-5; 7 nucleotides agree with TRBD1. The CDR3 is 13 amino acids. The germline CDR1 and CDR2 sequences are LNHDA and SQIVND (reference sequence). V shed 5 bases, J shed 9 bases, and the junction held 7 bases outside the gene matches. CDR3 sequence: CASSRDSGGPQHF. CDR3 DNA: TGTGCCAGTAGTCGGGACAGTGGAGGGCCCCAGCATTTT.

The rearrangement links TRBV6-1 to TRBJ2-7; 10 bases map to TRBD1. Germline values: CDR1 MNHNS, CDR2 SASEGT. The CDR3 loop spans 15 amino acids. J lost 1 base, V lost 5 bases, and 5 bases had no gene match. CDR3 in amino acids: CASSLPGQGSYEQYF. As DNA, the CDR3 is TGTGCCAGCAGTCTACCGGGACAGGGGTCCTACGAGCAGTACTTC.

The V call is TRBV2, the J call TRBJ1-4; TRBD1 agrees at 8 bases. Germline CDR1 reads SNHLY; CDR2 reads FYNNEI. The CDR3 has 14 residues. Trimming removed 7 bases from V and 8 bases from J; junction bases left unmatched: 9. CDR3: CASIPDRVQEKLFF. In nucleotides, the CDR3 is TGTGCCAGCATCCCGGACAGGGTTCAGGAAAAACTGTTTTTT. Full variable domain (missing parts from reference TRBV2 and TRBJ1-4): EPEVTQTPSHQVTQMGQEVILRCVPISNHLYFYWYRQILGQKVEFLVSFYNNEISEKSEIFDDQFSVERPDGSNFTLKIRSTKLEDSAMYFCASIPDRVQEKLFFGSGTQLSVL.

The rearrangement uses TRBV9 and TRBJ2-1; 10 bases map to TRBD2. The CDR3 runs to 15 residues. CDR1 and CDR2 (germline): SGDLS, YYNGEE. Losses at the gene ends were 0 bases for V and 7 bases for J; bases not matched to a gene: 4. DNA for the CDR3: TGTGCCAGCAGCGTAGGGGGACTAGCGCCTAATGAGCAGTTCTTC. Translated: CASSVGGLAPNEQFF.

The chain is built from TRBV19 and TRBJ1-1; 8 bases map to TRBD1. Germline V gene sequence: CDR1 LNHDA, CDR2 SQIVND (reference sequence). The ends lost 4 bases at V and 6 bases at J; junction bases unmatched: 7. The CDR3 sequence is 14 residues long. DNA of the CDR3: TGTGCCAGTAGTAAGGACAGGGTATATGCTGAAGCTTTCTTT. Encoded protein: CASSKDRVYAEAFF.

The chain is built from TRBV6-6 and TRBJ1-1; D uncertain. Looked up from germline, CDR1 is MNHNY and CDR2 is SVGAGI (reference sequence). The length of the CDR3 is 11 residues. Trimming removed 8 bases from V and 4 bases from J, with 8 bases in between. CDR3 region: CASGRTTEAFF. CDR3 nucleotides: TGTGCCAGCGGTAGAACCACTGAAGCTTTCTTT.

The chain has TRBV9 and TRBJ1-6; tentative D call: TRBD1 (5 bases). Deletions cut 3 bases from V and 8 bases from J, with 12 bases between. CDR1 SGDLS and CDR2 YYNGEE come from the germline V gene. This CDR3 is built from 14 residues. The chain's CDR3 is CASSGLGPYSPLHF. CDR3 coding DNA: TGTGCCAGCAGCGGCCTGGGGCCCTATTCACCCCTCCACTTT. Variable domain in full (rest from reference TRBV9 and TRBJ1-6): DSGVTQTPKHLITATGQRVTLRCSPRSGDLSVYWYQQSLDQGLQFLIQYYNGEERAKGNILERFSAQQFPDLHSELNLSSLELGDSALYFCASSGLGPYSPLHFGNGTRLTVT.

As concerns this clone: The junction shows a germline mismatch at one end, possibly a read error. The chain carries TRBV7-2 and TRBJ2-3, with 9 bases lining up with TRBD2. The CDR3 runs to 14 residues. Germline assignment: CDR1 SGHTA and CDR2 FQGNSA. This CDR3 is CASSPGTSKDTQYF. The CDR3 nucleotides are TGTGCCAGCAGCCCCGGGACTAGCAAAGATACGCAGTATTTT.

The chain carries TRBV28 and TRBJ2-1, with 11 bases matching TRBD2. J lost 9 bases, V lost 4 bases, and 14 bases had no gene match. CDR1 and CDR2 (germline): MDHEN, SYDVKM. CDR3 length: 17 amino acids. The CDR3 is CASSSWTSGLGKGEQFF. The DNA for the CDR3 is TGTGCCAGCAGTTCGTGGACTAGCGGGTTAGGGAAAGGTGAGCAGTTCTTC.

This rearrangement joins TRBV7-9 to TRBJ2-7, with no clear D. The germline V and J ends were trimmed by 5 bases and 0 bases, with 11 bases remaining between them. The CDR3 has 14 residues. From germline, CDR1 is SEHNR and CDR2 FQNEAQ (reference sequence). The CDR3 loop is CASSPPSASYEQYF. The CDR3 bases are TGTGCCAGCAGCCCCCCGAGCGCCTCCTACGAGCAGTACTTC.

The chain couples TRBV18 to TRBJ2-2, with a weak D call TRBD1 (5 bases). The V gene's germline CDR1 is KGHSH and CDR2 LQKENI. The CDR3 consists of 16 residues. Trimming removed 3 bases from V and 0 bases from J, with 11 bases in between. Here the CDR3 DNA reads TGTGCCAGCTCACCTTTGGCAGGGTCGAACACCGGGGAGCTGTTTTTT. Its protein is CASSPLAGSNTGELFF.

This chain uses TRBV28 with TRBJ2-3; tentatively, D is TRBD2 (5 bases). From germline, CDR1 is MDHEN and CDR2 SYDVKM. Trimming left V 4 bases short and J 1 base short, with 12 bases between. The length of the CDR3 is 15 residues. CDR3 amino acids: CASSSFGGRTDTQYF. For the CDR3, the DNA is TGTGCCAGCAGTTCCTTCGGCGGGCGCACAGATACGCAGTATTTT.